This T cell receptor (beta chain) originates from a study of technical replicates of blood from four donors. TCRdb's table, derived via immunoSEQ multiplex PCR, lists solely in-frame clones and lacks some. The sample includes almost 55,000 clones, roughly 94% of them seen just once. Sequencing was performed on T cells isolated from PBMCs. This clonotype was sampled from a human donor in good health.

The CDR3 DNA sequence: TGTGCCAGCAGGGCAACCGGGTTAGGCTCTGGGGCCAACGTCCTGACTTTC. This gives the protein CASRATGLGSGANVLTF. The chain carries TRBV7-9 and TRBJ2-6; the D is unclear. Per the germline V gene, CDR1 is SEHNR and CDR2 is FQNEAQ (reference sequence). The CDR3 extends over 17 amino acids. The ends were cut back, 6 bases at V and 0 bases at J, with 15 bases in the middle.